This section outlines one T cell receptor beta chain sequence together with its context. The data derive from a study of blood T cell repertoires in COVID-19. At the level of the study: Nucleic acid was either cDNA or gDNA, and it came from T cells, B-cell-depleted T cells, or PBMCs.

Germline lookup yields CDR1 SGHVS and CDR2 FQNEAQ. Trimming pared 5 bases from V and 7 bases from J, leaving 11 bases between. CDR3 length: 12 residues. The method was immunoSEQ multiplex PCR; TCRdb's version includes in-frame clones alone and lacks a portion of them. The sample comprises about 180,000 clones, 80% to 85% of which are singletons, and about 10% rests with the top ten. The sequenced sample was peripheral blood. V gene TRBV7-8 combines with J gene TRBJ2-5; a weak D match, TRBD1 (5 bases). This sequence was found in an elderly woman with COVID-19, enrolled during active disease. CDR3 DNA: TGTGCCAGCAGCCTCAGGGAAGGGACCCAGTACTTC. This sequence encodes CASSLREGTQYF. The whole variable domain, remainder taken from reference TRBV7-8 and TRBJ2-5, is GAGVSQSPRYKVAKRGQDVALRCDPISGHVSLFWYQQALGQGPEFLTYFQNEAQLDKSGLPSDRFFAERPEGSVSTLKIQRTQQEDSAVYLCASSLREGTQYFGPGTRLLVL.